The 6 T cell receptor beta chains presented below share a single source sample, sequenced in a study of neoadjuvant anti-PD-1 for oral cavity cancer. TCRdb keeps only in-frame clones here, not all; method: immunoSEQ multiplex PCR. This sample has under 20,000 clones, with around three quarters found just once. Sequencing used PBMCs, obtained before nivolumab (anti-PD-1) treatment. Receptor source: a person between 40 and 85 years old with oral cavity squamous cell carcinoma.

In this sample, this clone turned up a few times. CDR3 amino acids: CASRIAGPINTEAFF. The CDR3 region has the DNA TGTGCCAGTAGGATCGCCGGGCCTATAAACACTGAAGCTTTCTTT. This chain links TRBV19 with TRBJ1-1, with D uncertain. From germline, CDR1 is LNHDA and CDR2 SQIVND (reference sequence). Trimming took 6 bases from V and 2 from J, leaving 16 bases between them. The length of the CDR3 is 15 residues.

The V and J genes are TRBV19 and TRBJ1-1; no clear D. CDR1 LNHDA and CDR2 SQIVND come from the germline V gene (reference sequence). V was cut by 7 bases and J by 10 bases, with 16 bases left in between. The CDR3 spans 12 residues. This CDR3 reads CASKEGPGGAFF. CDR3 nucleotide sequence: TGTGCCAGTAAAGAGGGCCCGGGAGGAGCTTTCTTT.

The chain joins TRBV10-3 to TRBJ2-7, with D possibly matching TRBD2 (5 bases). Per germline, CDR1 ENHRY and CDR2 SYGVKD. This CDR3 has 15 amino acids. V gave up 2 bases and J gave up 0 bases, with 11 bases separating them. In DNA form, the CDR3 reads TGTGCCATCAGTGAGGCTCGTGGGAGCTCCTACGAGCAGTACTTC. It is translated as CAISEARGSSYEQYF.

The chain links TRBV9 to TRBJ2-3; the D gene is possibly TRBD1 (6 bases). There are 16 residues in the CDR3. Deletions cut 4 bases from V and 4 bases from J, with 19 bases between. CDR1 and CDR2 from the germline V gene are SGDLS and YYNGEE. CDR3 residues: CASSPHQGMIADTQYF. The DNA of the CDR3 is TGTGCCAGCAGCCCCCACCAGGGGATGATTGCAGATACGCAGTATTTT.

The DNA for the CDR3 is TGTGCCAGCAGCCTGTCGGGAGTTACGATCAATGAGCAGTTCTTC. Translated: CASSLSGVTINEQFF. The V and J genes are TRBV7-2 and TRBJ2-1, with TRBD2 as a possible D gene (6 bases). The ends were cut back, 5 bases at V and 6 bases at J, with 17 bases in the middle. CDR1 and CDR2 from the germline V gene are SGHTA and FQGNSA. The CDR3 totals 15 residues.

The chain recombines TRBV15 with TRBJ2-7; tentative D call: TRBD2 (6 bases). V gave up 1 base and J gave up 7 bases, with 11 bases separating them. The CDR3 runs to 13 residues. CDR1 is LNHNV and CDR2 is YYDKDF in the germline V gene (reference sequence). CDR3 in DNA: TGTGCCACCAGCAGAGGGGACTCTCGAGAGCAGTACTTC. Its protein product is CATSRGDSREQYF.